The clone carrying this T cell receptor beta chain has a handful of counts. Antigen specificity is unknown. The data were obtained in a study of identical twins. Study-level results: These conclusions were based on statistical analysis (cross-sectional, not following the same donors). Alpha sequences out of frame and shared by twins had excess low generation probability. In zero-insertion analyses, partial confounding could arise from invariant MAIT and iNKT cells.

Trimming at V came to 0 bases and at J to 6 bases, leaving 6 bases not matched to a gene. Germline loops: CDR1 SGHKS, CDR2 YYEKEE (reference sequence). This CDR3 spans 15 amino acids. TCRdb redid the calling of the 5' RACE reads with MiXCR, one entry per CDR3 protein. The sample holds roughly 350,000 distinct CDR3 sequences; 8.5% to 10% are singletons and the top ten take roughly 9%. The chain links TRBV5-5 to TRBJ2-4; 7 bases agree with TRBD1. Sequencing input: naive T cells sorted from blood. The clonotype was recovered from a woman aged 45-59 years in good health. For the CDR3, the DNA is TGTGCCAGCAGCTTGGTAAAGGGACAGTTAAACATTCAGTACTTC. Translation: CASSLVKGQLNIQYF.